This TCR beta chain is drawn from a study of blood T cell repertoires in COVID-19. Assignment of participants to cohorts was predicated upon participant-reported clinical history. In the source study's methods: How many nucleated cells were present was estimated from reference gene primer amplification. Generated by immunoSEQ multiplex PCR, the TCRdb table keeps only in-frame clones and is missing some. Clonal size and the V and J genes are those of that table, whereas D and trimming came from the DNA. Of nearly 300,000 clones listed, roughly 86% are singletons. This sequence originates from a woman between 45 and 60 years old who had been exposed to COVID-19. Sequences were obtained from PBMCs or T cells enriched from blood (not recorded which).

This CDR3 reads CASSQRGNRDSPLHF. The DNA for the CDR3 is TGTGCCAGCAGCCAACGGGGTAACAGGGATTCACCCCTCCACTTT. This sequence joins TRBV3-1 (or the pseudogene TRBV3-2) and TRBJ1-6, with D possibly TRBD1 on 6 matching bases. Germline V CDR1 and CDR2: LGHDT, YNNKEL (reference sequence). With 2 bases removed from V and 8 bases from J, the gap between germline ends came to 13 bases. CDR3 length equals 15 residues.